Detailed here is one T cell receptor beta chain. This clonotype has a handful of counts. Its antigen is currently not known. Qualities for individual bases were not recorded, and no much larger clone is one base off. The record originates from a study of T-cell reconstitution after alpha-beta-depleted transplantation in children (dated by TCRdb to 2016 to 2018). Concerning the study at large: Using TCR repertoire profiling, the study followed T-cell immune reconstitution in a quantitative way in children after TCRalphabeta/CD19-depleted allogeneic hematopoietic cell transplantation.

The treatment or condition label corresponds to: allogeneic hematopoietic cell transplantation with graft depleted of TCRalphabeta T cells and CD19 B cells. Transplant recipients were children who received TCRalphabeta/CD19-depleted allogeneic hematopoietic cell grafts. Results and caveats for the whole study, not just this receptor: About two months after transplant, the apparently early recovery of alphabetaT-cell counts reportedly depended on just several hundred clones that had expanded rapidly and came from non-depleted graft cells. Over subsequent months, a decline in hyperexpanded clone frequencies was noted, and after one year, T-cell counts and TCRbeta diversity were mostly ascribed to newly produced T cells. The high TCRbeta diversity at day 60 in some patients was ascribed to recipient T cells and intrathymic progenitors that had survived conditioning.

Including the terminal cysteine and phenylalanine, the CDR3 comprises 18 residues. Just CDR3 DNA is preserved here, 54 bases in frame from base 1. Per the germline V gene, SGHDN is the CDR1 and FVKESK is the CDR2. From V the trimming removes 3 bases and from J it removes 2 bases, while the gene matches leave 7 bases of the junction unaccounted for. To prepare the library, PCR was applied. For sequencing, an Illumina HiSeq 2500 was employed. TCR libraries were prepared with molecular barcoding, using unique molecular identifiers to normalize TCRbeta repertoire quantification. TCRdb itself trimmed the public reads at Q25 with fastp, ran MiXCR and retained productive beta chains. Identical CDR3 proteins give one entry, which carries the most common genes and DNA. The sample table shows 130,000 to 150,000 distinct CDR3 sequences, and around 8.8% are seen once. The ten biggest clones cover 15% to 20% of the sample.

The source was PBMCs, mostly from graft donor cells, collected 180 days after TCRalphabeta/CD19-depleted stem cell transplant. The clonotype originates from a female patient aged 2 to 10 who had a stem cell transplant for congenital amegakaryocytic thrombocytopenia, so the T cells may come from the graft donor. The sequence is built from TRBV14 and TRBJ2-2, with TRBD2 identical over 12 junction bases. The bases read TGTGCCAGCAGCCATCTCCGGACTAGCGGGACAAACACCGGGGAGCTGTTTTTT. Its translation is CASSHLRTSGTNTGELFF.